Following are 29 T cell receptor beta chains from one sample sequenced in a study of blood T cell repertoires in COVID-19. The table came from immunoSEQ multiplex PCR; TCRdb's copy has only in-frame clones and leaves some out. In the table there are tens of thousands of clones, about 90% of which are singletons. Source material: peripheral blood. These TCRs come from a human donor with active COVID-19. The donor label of this sample is uncertain.

The chain employs TRBV27 and TRBJ2-2; D gene uncertain. V was pared by 0 bases and J by 2 bases, with 7 bases between. This CDR3 is built from 15 residues. CDR1 is MNHEY and CDR2 is SMNVEV in the germline V gene (reference sequence). The CDR3 spells CASSLSLANTGELFF. In nucleotides, the CDR3 is TGTGCCAGCAGTTTATCGTTAGCAAACACCGGGGAGCTGTTTTTT.

The genes are TRBV9 and TRBJ1-1; 7 nucleotides match TRBD1. V dropped 3 bases and J dropped 1; count of bases not matched to a gene: 3. The CDR3 has 14 amino acids. The V gene's germline CDR1 is SGDLS and CDR2 YYNGEE. CDR3 protein: CASSGDSGNTEAFF. CDR3 nucleotides: TGTGCCAGCAGCGGGGACAGCGGGAACACTGAAGCTTTCTTT. Full variable domain (missing parts from reference TRBV9 and TRBJ1-1): DSGVTQTPKHLITATGQRVTLRCSPRSGDLSVYWYQQSLDQGLQFLIQYYNGEERAKGNILERFSAQQFPDLHSELNLSSLELGDSALYFCASSGDSGNTEAFFGQGTRLTVV.

The chain uses TRBV7-6 and TRBJ2-1; 8 bases map to TRBD2. CDR1 is SGHVS, CDR2 FNYEAQ, per germline. The CDR3 is made up of 15 amino acids. Trimming cost V 3 bases and J 2 bases; bases outside gene matches: 3. The CDR3 DNA reads TGTGCCAGCAGCTTCGGCGGGGGGACCTACAATGAGCAGTTCTTC. Translating gives CASSFGGGTYNEQFF.

The CDR3: CASSDRGASYTEAFF. CDR3 coding DNA: TGTGCCAGCAGCGACAGGGGCGCGTCTTACACTGAAGCTTTCTTT. This chain joins TRBV27 and TRBJ1-1, with 8 bases fitting TRBD1. V lost 6 bases, J lost 3 bases, and 9 bases stayed unmatched. CDR1 and CDR2 from the germline V gene are MNHEY and SMNVEV (reference sequence). The CDR3 extends over 15 amino acids.

This clone was seen a single time. The chain joins TRBV7-9 to TRBJ2-1, with D possibly matching TRBD2 (7 bases). CDR3 length equals 15 residues. Deletions cut 11 bases from V and 3 bases from J, with 20 bases between. Germline values: CDR1 SEHNR, CDR2 FQNEAQ (reference sequence). The CDR3 bases are TGTGCCCTCCAAGGGTCGGGGGGCCTCTACAATGAGCAGTTCTTC. Protein: CALQGSGGLYNEQFF.

This rearrangement joins TRBV6-5 to TRBJ2-7; possibly TRBD2 for D (6 bases). Trimming shortened V by 2 bases and J by 2 bases, and 7 bases separated the two germline ends. Germline V lookup: CDR1 MNHEY, CDR2 SVGAGI. The length of the CDR3 is 13 residues. This CDR3 reads CASSYGGTYEQYF. CDR3 in DNA: TGTGCCAGCAGTTACGGGGGGACCTACGAGCAGTACTTC.

The chain recombines TRBV24-1 with TRBJ2-2; maybe TRBD2 (6 bases). Germline CDR1 KGHDR, CDR2 SFDVKD. Trimming removed 5 bases at V and 1 base at J, with 10 bases between. The CDR3 runs 15 residues. The CDR3 spells CATSGWRGNTGELFF. CDR3 coding DNA: TGTGCCACCAGTGGTTGGCGGGGGAACACCGGGGAGCTGTTTTTT.

This chain joins TRBV6-1 and TRBJ1-2, with D hard to call. This CDR3 is 18 amino acids long. The V end lost 4 bases, the J end lost 14 bases, and 35 bases lay between the germline ends. CDR1 is MNHNS, CDR2 SASEGT, per germline. The CDR3 bases are TGTGCCAGCAGTGTTTTGGCTGGAACATCCGCCCCCGGTGTAGCTAAAACCTTC. Its protein is CASSVLAGTSAPGVAKTF.

CDR3 region: CASSLGGMGVAETQYF. CDR3 DNA: TGTGCCAGCAGTTTGGGGGGAATGGGTGTAGCGGAGACCCAGTACTTC. This chain uses TRBV27 with TRBJ2-5, with D perhaps TRBD2 (6 bases). V dropped 3 bases and J dropped 5 bases, with 19 bases sitting between them. This CDR3 is built from 16 residues. Per the germline V gene, CDR1 is MNHEY and CDR2 is SMNVEV (reference sequence).

The chain carries TRBV2 and TRBJ1-1; TRBD1 agrees at 8 bases. The CDR3 consists of 15 residues. Trimming at V came to 4 bases and at J to 5 bases, leaving 9 bases not matched to a gene. Per germline, CDR1 SNHLY and CDR2 FYNNEI. CDR3 in DNA: TGTGCCAGCAGTGTATTCCGAAGACAGGGGACTGAAGCTTTCTTT. Residues: CASSVFRRQGTEAFF. Combining the CDR3 with reference TRBV2 and TRBJ1-1 gives the whole variable domain EPEVTQTPSHQVTQMGQEVILRCVPISNHLYFYWYRQILGQKVEFLVSFYNNEISEKSEIFDDQFSVERPDGSNFTLKIRSTKLEDSAMYFCASSVFRRQGTEAFFGQGTRLTVV.

The CDR3 sequence is CATSREGLDYGYTF. The CDR3 nucleotides are TGTGCCACCAGCAGAGAGGGTCTAGACTATGGCTACACCTTC. J is TRBJ1-2 and V is TRBV15; D call uncertain. Germline V CDR1 and CDR2: LNHNV, YYDKDF (reference sequence). Trimming took off 0 bases at V and 3 bases at J, with 8 bases between the two ends. CDR3 size: 14 residues.

The chain combines TRBV7-3 with TRBJ2-3; 9 nucleotides agree with TRBD2. The V gene end was trimmed by 6 bases and the J gene end by 7 bases; junction bases not matched to a gene: 14. Germline V CDR1 and CDR2: SGHTA, FQGTGA. The CDR3 contains 16 residues. In nucleotides, the CDR3 is TGTGCCAGCAGTTTAGATCCGGCGGGGGGGCCGCATACGCAGTATTTT. Translated: CASSLDPAGGPHTQYF.

The chain uses TRBV5-6 and TRBJ2-3; possibly TRBD1 for D (5 bases). This CDR3 contains 14 residues. V gave up 7 bases and J gave up 0 bases, with 12 bases separating them. Germline V lookup: CDR1 SGHDT, CDR2 YYEEEE. The CDR3, as DNA: TGTGCCAGCGGACACCCTAGTAGCACAGATACGCAGTATTTT. This sequence encodes CASGHPSSTDTQYF.

The CDR3 DNA reads TGTGCCAGCAGCCAAAACAGGGGGGGATACAATGAGCAGTTCTTC. It yields the protein CASSQNRGGYNEQFF. This sequence joins TRBV16 and TRBJ2-1, with D possibly matching TRBD1 (8 bases). The germline V gene encodes CDR1 KGHSY and CDR2 FQNENV. V lost 2 bases to trimming and J lost 4 bases, with 12 bases between them. The CDR3 length is 15 residues.

This rearrangement joins TRBV6-5 to TRBJ1-1; tentative D call: TRBD1 (5 bases). CDR3 length: 14 residues. V was cut by 5 bases and J by 0 bases, with 10 bases left in between. Germline loops: CDR1 MNHEY, CDR2 SVGAGI. The CDR3 here is CASSRQYLNTEAFF. The CDR3, as DNA: TGTGCCAGCAGTCGACAGTACTTGAACACTGAAGCTTTCTTT.

In DNA form, the CDR3 reads TGTGCCAGCCTCGGGGGGGACCAAGAGACCCAGTACTTC. This gives the protein CASLGGDQETQYF. The V call is TRBV28, the J call TRBJ2-5, with 8 bases identical to TRBD2. The CDR3 consists of 13 residues. From germline, CDR1 is MDHEN and CDR2 SYDVKM. The V and J ends lost 8 bases and 0 bases, in that order; junction bases with no gene match: 2.

The genes are TRBV27 and TRBJ2-7; tentative D call: TRBD1 (7 bases). CDR1 and CDR2 (germline): MNHEY, SMNVEV (reference sequence). The ends were cut back, 3 bases at V and 4 bases at J, with 19 bases in the middle. The CDR3 totals 16 residues. CDR3: CASSLGAPSGGYEQYF. In DNA form, the CDR3 reads TGTGCCAGCAGTTTGGGGGCCCCGTCAGGGGGGTACGAGCAGTACTTC.

This chain uses TRBV5-4 with TRBJ1-2; the match to TRBD1 covers 8 bases. With V trimmed by 6 bases and J by 1 base, 5 bases remained unmatched. Germline loops: CDR1 SGHNT, CDR2 YYREEE (reference sequence). This CDR3 has 14 residues. Here the CDR3 reads CASTKGQDNYGYTF. The CDR3 nucleotides read TGTGCCAGCACCAAGGGACAGGATAACTATGGCTACACCTTC.

J is TRBJ1-4 and V is TRBV5-1; tentative D call: TRBD1 (6 bases). The CDR3 contains 12 residues. CDR1 and CDR2 (germline): SGHRS, YFSETQ. The V end lost 2 bases, the J end lost 11 bases, and 10 bases lay between the germline ends. CDR3 sequence reads: CASSFDQGKLFF. The CDR3 DNA reads TGCGCCAGCAGCTTCGATCAGGGGAAACTGTTTTTT.

This chain links TRBV6-6 with TRBJ1-2; unclear D gene. V lost 2 bases and J lost 4, with 5 bases in between. There are 12 residues in the CDR3. Germline V gives CDR1 MNHNY, CDR2 SVGAGI (reference sequence). The CDR3 region has the DNA TGTGCCAGCAGTTACGGCACCTATGGCTACACCTTC. This gives the protein CASSYGTYGYTF.

The V call is TRBV4-3, the J call TRBJ1-1; D call uncertain. Germline CDR1 reads LGHNA; CDR2 reads YSLEER. V shed 4 bases and J shed 0 bases, with 21 bases lying between them. The CDR3 length is 18 residues. Written as DNA, the CDR3 is TGCGCCAGCAGCCGAGGAAGACTCGAGCTTTACATGAACACTGAAGCTTTCTTT. Protein product: CASSRGRLELYMNTEAFF.

The genes are TRBV6-6 and TRBJ2-1; tentative D call: TRBD2 (6 bases). This CDR3 comprises 14 residues. Germline-derived CDR1 and CDR2 are MNHNY and SVGAGI (reference sequence). V lost 6 bases to trimming and J lost 0 bases, with 9 bases between them. In DNA, the CDR3 is TGTGCCAGCAGGGTAGCGGACTCCTACAATGAGCAGTTCTTC. Encoded protein: CASRVADSYNEQFF.

This clone was picked up a small number of times. The chain is built from TRBV7-9 and TRBJ1-6; TRBD1 might be the D (6 bases). This CDR3 spans 13 amino acids. Trimming stripped 7 bases from V and 7 bases from J, with 11 bases between. Germline CDR1 and CDR2: SEHNR and FQNEAQ (reference sequence). This CDR3 is CASTGQSNSPLHF. The CDR3, as DNA: TGTGCCAGCACCGGACAGAGCAATTCACCCCTCCACTTT.

V usage is TRBV6-5 and J usage is TRBJ1-1; possibly TRBD1 for D (5 bases). Between the trimmed V and J ends, which lost 1 base and 5 bases, there was a span of 14 bases. CDR1 is MNHEY, CDR2 SVGAGI, per germline. This CDR3 has 15 residues. DNA of the CDR3: TGTGCCAGCAGTTACTTCCGGGGGTCTAATACTGAAGCTTTCTTT. It is translated as CASSYFRGSNTEAFF.

V usage is TRBV2 and J usage is TRBJ1-6; 12 bases align to TRBD1. Losses at the gene ends were 0 bases for V and 9 bases for J; bases not matched to a gene: 3. The CDR3 runs 16 residues. CDR1 is SNHLY and CDR2 is FYNNEI in the germline V gene. CDR3 protein: CASSEAPGQGASPLHF. CDR3 coding DNA: TGTGCCAGCAGTGAAGCGCCGGGACAGGGGGCTTCACCCCTCCACTTT. Using reference TRBV2 and TRBJ1-6 for the parts outside the CDR3, the full variable domain is EPEVTQTPSHQVTQMGQEVILRCVPISNHLYFYWYRQILGQKVEFLVSFYNNEISEKSEIFDDQFSVERPDGSNFTLKIRSTKLEDSAMYFCASSEAPGQGASPLHFGNGTRLTVT.

The V gene is TRBV18, the J gene TRBJ2-3; D gene ambiguous. Deletions cut 3 bases from V and 5 bases from J, with 9 bases between. Per the germline V gene, CDR1 is KGHSH and CDR2 is LQKENI. The CDR3 spans 13 residues. The CDR3 sequence: CASSPGRQDTQYF. The DNA for the CDR3 is TGTGCCAGCTCACCGGGCCGGCAAGATACGCAGTATTTT.

This chain joins TRBV12-5 and TRBJ1-1; 7 bases are a match to TRBD1. Per germline, CDR1 LGHNT and CDR2 FRNRAP. With 0 bases clipped from V and 0 bases from J, the junction kept 10 bases outside the gene matches. This CDR3 region has 18 residues. The CDR3 DNA reads as TGTGCTAGTGGTTTGGTACATGCGGAGGGGGCCATGAACACTGAAGCTTTCTTT. Protein sequence: CASGLVHAEGAMNTEAFF.

This sequence joins TRBV5-6 and TRBJ2-7; D is undetermined. V lost 0 bases to trimming and J lost 0 bases, with 10 bases between them. Germline-derived CDR1 and CDR2 are SGHDT and YYEEEE. The CDR3 runs to 15 residues. The CDR3 region is CASSLVGRTSYEQYF. Here the CDR3 DNA reads TGTGCCAGCAGCTTGGTTGGCAGAACCTCCTACGAGCAGTACTTC.

The sample holds one count of this clone. V and J are TRBV6-5 and TRBJ1-2, with TRBD1 matching 9 bases. Germline loops: CDR1 MNHEY, CDR2 SVGAGI. J gave up 8 bases and V 5 bases, and 12 bases lay outside the gene matches. This CDR3 has 15 residues. In DNA, the CDR3 is TGTGCCAGCAGTAACCGACAGGGGGGTTATGAGGGCTACACCTTC. Translation gives CASSNRQGGYEGYTF.